This T cell receptor (beta chain) was retrieved from a study of OX40 agonist ivuxolimab in advanced cancers. This clone is a singleton in its sample. What it binds is unknown. The study, taken as a whole, reports: Partial responders at 0.1-3.0 mg/kg had among the lowest clonal expansion. Clones of CD4+ and CD8+ blood T cells grew by week 6 at doses of 0.1 to 3.0 mg/kg.

Blood got drawn at baseline, again on cycle 4 day 1, and then on cycle 7 day 1. Profiling relied on immunoSEQ multiplex PCR, and the TCRdb table lists in-frame clones only, not all of them. The repertoire includes roughly 80,000 clones, around nine tenths of them detected once, and approximately 6.2% sits in the top ten. V shed 2 bases, J shed 1 base, and the junction held 7 bases outside the gene matches. CDR3 length equals 16 residues. The germline V gene has CDR1 SGHTA and CDR2 FQGNSA. This sequence joins TRBV7-2 and TRBJ2-7; 8 bases are shared with TRBD2. The TCR originated in an adult with an advanced solid tumor such as melanoma, head and neck, liver or kidney cancer. The sample was CD4+ or CD8+ T cells sorted from blood, taken in a trial of the OX40 agonist ivuxolimab. The DNA for the CDR3 is TGTGCCAGCAGCTTAAACAGCGGGAGTGGTTCCTACGAGCAGTACTTC. Translation gives CASSLNSGSGSYEQYF.